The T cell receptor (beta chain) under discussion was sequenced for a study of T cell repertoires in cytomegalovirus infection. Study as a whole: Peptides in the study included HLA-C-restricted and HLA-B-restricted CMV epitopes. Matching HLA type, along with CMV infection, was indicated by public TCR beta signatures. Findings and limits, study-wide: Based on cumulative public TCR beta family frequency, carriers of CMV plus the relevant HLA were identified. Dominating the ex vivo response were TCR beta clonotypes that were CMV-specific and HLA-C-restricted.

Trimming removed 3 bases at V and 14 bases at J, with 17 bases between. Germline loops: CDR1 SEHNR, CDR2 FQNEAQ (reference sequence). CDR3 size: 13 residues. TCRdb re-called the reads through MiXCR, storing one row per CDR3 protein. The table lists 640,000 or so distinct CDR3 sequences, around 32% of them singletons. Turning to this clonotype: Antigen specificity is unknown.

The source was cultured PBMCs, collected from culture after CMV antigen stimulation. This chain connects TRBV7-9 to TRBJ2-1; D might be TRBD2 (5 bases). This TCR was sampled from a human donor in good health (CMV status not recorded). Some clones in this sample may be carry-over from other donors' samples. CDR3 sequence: CASSFLGGLNKFF. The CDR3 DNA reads TGTGCCAGCAGCTTCCTGGGCGGGTTAAACAAGTTCTTC.